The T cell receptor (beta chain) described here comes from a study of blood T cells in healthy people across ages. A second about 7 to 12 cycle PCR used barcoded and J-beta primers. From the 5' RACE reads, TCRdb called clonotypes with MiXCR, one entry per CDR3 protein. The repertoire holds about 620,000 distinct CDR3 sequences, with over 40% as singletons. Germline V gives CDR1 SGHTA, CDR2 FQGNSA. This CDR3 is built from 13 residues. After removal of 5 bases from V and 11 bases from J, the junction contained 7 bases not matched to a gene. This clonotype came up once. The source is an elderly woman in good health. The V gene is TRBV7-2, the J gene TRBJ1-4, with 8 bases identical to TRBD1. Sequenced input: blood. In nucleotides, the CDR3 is TGTGCCAGCAGCAGTGGACAGGGAAGGAAACTGTTTTTT. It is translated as CASSSGQGRKLFF.